The 14 T cell receptor beta chains below were found in one sample sequenced in a study of T cell responses to AZD1222 COVID-19 vaccine. The data were produced by immunoSEQ multiplex PCR, yet TCRdb's version contains in-frame clones alone and is incomplete. Of around 120,000 clones listed, 80% to 90% are singletons. Source: peripheral blood, taken on day 0 of AZD1222 vaccination. The receptors derive from an adult in good health.

The chain uses TRBV9 and TRBJ2-1; no clear D. The CDR3 extends over 15 amino acids. The V gene lost 0 bases and the J gene lost 0 bases, with 7 bases spanning the gap. Germline CDR1 is SGDLS and CDR2 is YYNGEE. As DNA, the CDR3 is TGTGCCAGCAGCGTAGAAATTAGCTCCTACAATGAGCAGTTCTTC. Protein sequence: CASSVEISSYNEQFF.

The chain is built from TRBV10-3 and TRBJ1-2; the D gene is possibly TRBD1 (5 bases). The CDR3 runs to 14 residues. The germline CDR1 and CDR2 sequences are ENHRY and SYGVKD. Trimming pared 6 bases from V and 6 bases from J, leaving 17 bases between. CDR3 amino acids: CAIRSGTDSNGYTF. In DNA, the CDR3 is TGTGCCATCAGATCCGGGACCGACTCAAATGGCTACACCTTC.

The genes are TRBV24-1 and TRBJ2-7; 7 nucleotides agree with TRBD2. Looked up from germline, CDR1 is KGHDR and CDR2 is SFDVKD. Germline trimming cut 8 bases from V and 3 bases from J; bases unmatched to any gene: 6. The CDR3 runs 13 residues. The DNA for the CDR3 is TGTGCCACCACCGACGGGAGGATCTACGAGCAGTACTTC. It specifies CATTDGRIYEQYF.

The chain has TRBV11-1 and TRBJ1-1; D possibly corresponds to TRBD1 (5 bases). The germline gives CDR1 SGHAT, CDR2 FQDESV (reference sequence). This CDR3 spans 14 amino acids. Trimming took off 10 bases at V and 1 base at J, with 16 bases between the two ends. Written as DNA, the CDR3 is TGTGCCACAACCCTCGGGGCCCAGAACACTGAAGCTTTCTTT. Protein: CATTLGAQNTEAFF.

The genes are TRBV5-8 and TRBJ2-3; D might be TRBD1 (6 bases). Trimming removed 0 bases from V and 6 bases from J, with 11 bases in between. This CDR3 contains 14 residues. The germline V gene encodes CDR1 SGHTS and CDR2 YDEGEE. CDR3 DNA: TGTGCCAGCAGCTTGGGGCAGGGGATTGATACGCAGTATTTT. It codes for CASSLGQGIDTQYF.

The chain carries TRBV14 and TRBJ2-3, with D unresolved. The V and J ends lost 2 bases and 0 bases respectively, with 3 bases between them. CDR3 length equals 13 residues. Germline lookup yields CDR1 SGHDN and CDR2 FVKESK. The CDR3: CASSQRSTDTQYF. As DNA, the CDR3 is TGTGCCAGCAGCCAAAGGAGCACAGATACGCAGTATTTT.

The V call is TRBV5-1, the J call TRBJ1-2, with a tentative D call TRBD1 (5 bases). Germline V gene lookup returns CDR1 SGHRS and CDR2 YFSETQ. The length of the CDR3 is 14 residues. V lost 0 bases and J lost 4, with 10 bases in between. In nucleotides, the CDR3 is TGCGCCAGCAGCTTGGTTTCGGGACCCTATGGCTACACCTTC. Amino acids: CASSLVSGPYGYTF.

The chain is built from TRBV18 and TRBJ2-3; 14 positions match TRBD2. Germline-derived CDR1 and CDR2 are KGHSH and LQKENI. The CDR3 runs 16 residues. V trimming: 3 bases; J trimming: 6 bases; junction bases outside the gene matches: 5. Written as DNA, the CDR3 is TGTGCCAGCTCACCGCGGACTAGCGGGGGGCGGGATACGCAGTATTTT. This codes for CASSPRTSGGRDTQYF.

This chain links TRBV20-1 with TRBJ1-1; D unresolved. Between the trimmed V and J ends, which lost 7 bases and 2 bases, there was a span of 8 bases. This CDR3 is built from 11 residues. From germline, CDR1 is DFQATT and CDR2 SNEGSKA (reference sequence). The CDR3 loop reads CSGGTNTEAFF. For the CDR3, the DNA is TGCAGTGGAGGTACTAACACTGAAGCTTTCTTT.

V gene TRBV10-3 combines with J gene TRBJ1-1; tentatively, D is TRBD1 (5 bases). Germline V gene data show CDR1 as ENHRY and CDR2 as SYGVKD. The CDR3 runs 13 residues. Trimming left V 7 bases short and J 2 bases short, with 11 bases between. This CDR3 is CAINGGGNTEAFF. The CDR3 DNA is TGTGCCATCAATGGGGGGGGAAACACTGAAGCTTTCTTT.

The V call is TRBV30, the J call TRBJ2-7; 9 nucleotides line up with TRBD2. The V and J ends lost 0 bases and 3 bases, in that order; junction bases with no gene match: 3. The germline gives CDR1 GTSNPN, CDR2 SVGIG (reference sequence). The CDR3 runs to 14 residues. The CDR3 DNA follows: TGTGCCTGGAGTGTTCATAGCGGGAGCTACGAGCAGTACTTC. Protein sequence: CAWSVHSGSYEQYF. The full variable domain, with the rest looked up from reference TRBV30 and TRBJ2-7, is SQTIHQWPATLVQPVGSPLSLECTVEGTSNPNLYWYRQAAGRGLQLLFYSVGIGQISSEVPQNLSASRPQDRQFILSSKKLLLSDSGFYLCAWSVHSGSYEQYFGPGTRLTVT.

This sequence joins TRBV4-1 and TRBJ2-6, with 9 bases fitting TRBD1. Trimming removed 6 bases from V and 1 base from J; junction bases left unmatched: 4. The germline CDR1 and CDR2 sequences are MGHRA and YSYEKL. The CDR3 is 16 amino acids. Written as DNA, the CDR3 is TGCGCCAGCAGTCCTGGGACAGGGTCTGGGGCCAACGTCCTGACTTTC. Protein sequence: CASSPGTGSGANVLTF.

This clone was seen just once. The V and J genes are TRBV24-1 and TRBJ2-5; TRBD1 matches at 9 bases. In germline, CDR1 is KGHDR, CDR2 SFDVKD. V shed 0 bases, J shed 5 bases, and the junction held 6 bases outside the gene matches. The CDR3 sequence is 16 residues long. The CDR3 region has the DNA TGTGCCACCAGTGATTTGACCACAGGGGGCGCGGAGACCCAGTACTTC. Translation: CATSDLTTGGAETQYF.

J is TRBJ1-2 and V is TRBV10-1, with D unclear. The CDR3 is made up of 12 amino acids. Germline CDR1 is WNHNN and CDR2 is SYGVQD (reference sequence). The germline V and J ends were trimmed by 2 bases and 2 bases, with 3 bases remaining between them. The CDR3 loop reads CASSEDNYGYTF. The DNA of the CDR3 is TGCGCCAGCAGTGAGGACAACTATGGCTACACCTTC.